This T cell receptor (beta chain) was profiled in a study of T-cell reconstitution after alpha-beta-depleted transplantation in children. This clonotype was seen repeatedly, ten times or more. Unique molecular identifiers were used to barcode this TCRbeta library. Via MiXCR, TCRdb re-called the PCR reads, giving one row per CDR3 protein. The sample lists approximately 170,000 distinct CDR3 sequences, over 8.5% occurring once. The CDR3 length is 16 residues. Trimming removed 4 bases at V and 2 bases at J, with 15 bases between. Sample: PBMCs, taken before TCRalphabeta/CD19-depleted stem cell transplant. The receptor was isolated from a boy younger than 10 with acute myeloid leukemia, due to receive a stem cell transplant. The J gene is TRBJ1-5, the V gene TRBV12-3 or TRBV12-4, with D tentatively TRBD1 (5 bases). The CDR3 region is CASSSAPMGGNQPQHF. The CDR3 coding sequence is TGTGCCAGCAGTTCGGCGCCAATGGGGGGCAATCAGCCCCAGCATTTT.